These 8 T cell receptor beta chains were all obtained from the same sample, sequenced in a study of identical twins. Each CDR3 protein gets one entry after TCRdb re-called the 5' RACE reads with MiXCR. Of approximately 590,000 distinct CDR3 sequences in the sample, more than 9% are singletons; the top ten hold approximately 3%. These sequences were also reported in another study, on yellow fever vaccine responses in identical twins.

What was sequenced was PBMCs. These TCRs come from a young woman in good health.

This clonotype has ten or more counts. J is TRBJ2-7 and V is TRBV5-1; no clear D. Germline V gene lookup returns CDR1 SGHRS and CDR2 YFSETQ. With 4 bases removed from V and 7 bases from J, the gap between germline ends came to 15 bases. The CDR3 covers 13 residues. DNA for the CDR3: TGCGCCAGCAGCGATCTCGACATGGGGGAGCAGTACTTC. Its protein is CASSDLDMGEQYF.

This clonotype was detected only a few times. The gene calls are TRBV10-3 and TRBJ2-7, with D possibly matching TRBD2 (6 bases). This CDR3 has 12 amino acids. CDR1 is ENHRY, CDR2 SYGVKD, per germline. The ends were cut back, 7 bases at V and 3 bases at J, with 10 bases in the middle. Here the CDR3 reads CAIKGSGYEQYF. CDR3 nucleotide sequence: TGTGCCATCAAGGGTAGCGGCTACGAGCAGTACTTC.

This clonotype appeared a few times. This rearrangement joins TRBV21-1 to TRBJ2-3; TRBD1 is taken as the D call from the table, unchecked against the DNA. TRBV21-1 is described as a pseudogene. The CDR3 has 19 residues. CDR3 bases: TGTGCCAGCAGCAAAGAGGGTGACCTCGGGACCGAACACACAGATACGCAGTATTTT. It translates to CASSKEGDLGTEHTDTQYF.

This clonotype was seen a few times. The J gene is TRBJ2-7, the V gene TRBV27; tentatively, D is TRBD1 (5 bases). Trimming pared 5 bases from V and 3 bases from J, leaving 11 bases between. The CDR3 consists of 13 residues. CDR1 and CDR2 from the germline V gene are MNHEY and SMNVEV (reference sequence). The CDR3 loop is CASSPGKFYEQYF. The CDR3 nucleotides are TGTGCCAGCAGTCCAGGGAAGTTCTACGAGCAGTACTTC.

This clonotype was detected many times. The V gene is TRBV4-3, the J gene TRBJ2-3; D gene ambiguous. Germline V gene data show CDR1 as LGHNA and CDR2 as YSLEER. This CDR3 is 16 amino acids long. The V end was cut by 0 bases, the J end by 2 bases, with 12 bases between. DNA for the CDR3: TGCGCCAGCAGCCAAGATTTTGAACAGTTCACAGATACGCAGTATTTT. This codes for CASSQDFEQFTDTQYF.

This rearrangement joins TRBV5-4 to TRBJ2-5; TRBD2 matches 9 bases. The germline V gene has CDR1 SGHNT and CDR2 YYREEE (reference sequence). The CDR3 sequence is 16 residues long. J gave up 3 bases and V 0 bases, and 6 bases lay outside the gene matches. CDR3 region: CASSLGGLAGKETQYF. CDR3 sequence (DNA): TGTGCCAGCAGCTTGGGGGGGCTAGCGGGAAAAGAGACCCAGTACTTC.

This clonotype has a count of ten or more. This chain joins TRBV27 and TRBJ2-7, with 9 nucleotides matching TRBD1. V gave up 9 bases and J gave up 2 bases; unmatched junction bases: 5. CDR1 is MNHEY and CDR2 is SMNVEV in the germline V gene (reference sequence). The CDR3 length is 13 residues. The CDR3 nucleotides read TGTGCCAGTGGACAGGGGACCCCCTACGAGCAGTACTTC. It yields the protein CASGQGTPYEQYF.

This clonotype appeared a few times. V gene TRBV12-3 or TRBV12-4 combines with J gene TRBJ2-2; D is ambiguous. CDR3 length equals 14 residues. Trimming left V 6 bases short and J 7 bases short, with 15 bases between. The DNA of the CDR3 is TGTGCCAGCAGAACCGGACGTGAAGACGGGGAGCTGTTTTTT. Translation: CASRTGREDGELFF.